These T cell receptor beta chains were read from a single sample in a study of sequential checkpoint blockade in melanoma. Profiled with immunoSEQ multiplex PCR; TCRdb holds only in-frame clones, not every one. The sample consists of hundreds of clones, about 23% of them appearing once. Sequences were derived from tumor tissue (inferred from file names), sampled from a patient given nivolumab and ipilimumab in sequence. These TCRs come from a human donor with melanoma. CDR3s include the opening cysteine and the closing phenylalanine or tryptophan. D genes are given only for firm matches. The size entry is marked missing in some rows and otherwise reads once, few, many or a size class.

J gene: TRBJ2-2
clone size: medium-sized
V gene: TRBV11-3
CDR3 length: 15
D gene: .
CDR3 DNA: TGTGCCAGCAGCCCACGGACAAGGAACACCGGGGAGCTGTTTTTT
CDR3 protein: CASSPRTRNTGELFF

J gene: TRBJ1-1
clone size: .
V gene: TRBV29-1
CDR3 length: 13
D gene: .
CDR3 DNA: TGCAGCGCCCCGGGGGGCCTGAACACTGAAGCTTTCTTT
CDR3 protein: CSAPGGLNTEAFF

J gene: TRBJ1-1
clone size: .
V gene: TRBV7-2
CDR3 length: 13
D gene: .
CDR3 DNA: TGTGCCAGCAGCCAAACAGTGAACACTGAAGCTTTCTTT
CDR3 protein: CASSQTVNTEAFF

J gene: TRBJ1-1
clone size: few
V gene: TRBV19
CDR3 length: 13
D gene: .
CDR3 DNA: TGTGCCTGTGGGGCAGGGATGAACACTGAAGCTTTCTTT
CDR3 protein: CACGAGMNTEAFF

J gene: TRBJ1-4
clone size: few
V gene: TRBV23-1
CDR3 length: 18
D gene: TRBD1
CDR3 DNA: TGCGCCAGCAGTCAATCGTGGAGACAGGGGGCTAAAGGTGAAAAACTGTTTTTT
CDR3 protein: CASSQSWRQGAKGEKLFF

J gene: TRBJ2-2
clone size: .
V gene: TRBV19
CDR3 length: 16
D gene: .
CDR3 DNA: TGTGCCAGTACTTGGGGACGGAGCCTCAACACCGGGGAGCTGTTTTTT
CDR3 protein: CASTWGRSLNTGELFF

J gene: TRBJ2-2
clone size: few
V gene: TRBV19
CDR3 length: 13
D gene: .
CDR3 DNA: TGTGCCAGTAGTATGGCTCACGGCGGGGAGCTGTTTTTT
CDR3 protein: CASSMAHGGELFF

J gene: TRBJ2-5
clone size: medium-sized
V gene: TRBV23-1
CDR3 length: 13
D gene: .
CDR3 DNA: TGCGCCAGCAGCTTTGGGATGGGAGAGACCCAGTACTTC
CDR3 protein: CASSFGMGETQYF

J gene: TRBJ1-1
clone size: .
V gene: TRBV10-2
CDR3 length: 15
D gene: .
CDR3 DNA: TGCGCCAGCAGTGCGAGTAGGGGGACCAACACTGAAGCTTTCTTT
CDR3 protein: CASSASRGTNTEAFF

J gene: TRBJ1-1
clone size: few
V gene: TRBV6-8
CDR3 length: 17
D gene: .
CDR3 DNA: TGTGCCAGCAGTTACTCGATTTTCGGGGGTCTCGACACTGAAGCTTTCTTT
CDR3 protein: CASSYSIFGGLDTEAFF

J gene: TRBJ1-1
clone size: medium-sized
V gene: TRBV11-3
CDR3 length: 16
D gene: .
CDR3 DNA: TGTGCCAGCAGCTCCCTCCTCCGGAGTGTTGGCACTGAAGCTTTCTTT
CDR3 protein: CASSSLLRSVGTEAFF

J gene: TRBJ1-1
clone size: medium-sized
V gene: TRBV11-3
CDR3 length: 14
D gene: .
CDR3 DNA: TGTGCCAGCAGCCTACGGGACGGTTACACTGAAGCTTTCTTT
CDR3 protein: CASSLRDGYTEAFF

J gene: TRBJ2-1
clone size: medium-sized
V gene: TRBV11-3
CDR3 length: 15
D gene: TRBD2
CDR3 DNA: TGTGCCAGCAGCTTTGAAGCGGGGGTTTACAATGAGCAGTTCTTC
CDR3 protein: CASSFEAGVYNEQFF

J gene: TRBJ2-2
clone size: .
V gene: TRBV19
CDR3 length: 14
D gene: .
CDR3 DNA: TGTGCCGGCTCCCGGCGGGTGAACACCGGGGAGCTGTTTTTT
CDR3 protein: CAGSRRVNTGELFF

J gene: TRBJ1-2
clone size: .
V gene: TRBV10-2
CDR3 length: 15
D gene: .
CDR3 DNA: TGCGCCAGCAGTCCTACAGGGTTAGGGTCTTCTGGCTACACCTTC
CDR3 protein: CASSPTGLGSSGYTF

J gene: TRBJ2-7
clone size: once
V gene: TRBV29-1
CDR3 length: 15
D gene: TRBD2
CDR3 DNA: TGCAGCGTTGCCCCTACTAGCGGGGGATTCAACGAGCAGTACTTC
CDR3 protein: CSVAPTSGGFNEQYF

J gene: TRBJ2-5
clone size: .
V gene: TRBV28
CDR3 length: 14
D gene: TRBD2
CDR3 DNA: TGTGCCAGCAGTGAGGGGCTAGCGGAGGAGACCCAGTACTTC
CDR3 protein: CASSEGLAEETQYF

J gene: TRBJ2-7
clone size: few
V gene: TRBV28
CDR3 length: 14
D gene: TRBD2
CDR3 DNA: TGTGCCAGCAGACTTCGTGGCGGGAGGAGAGAGCAGTACTTC
CDR3 protein: CASRLRGGRREQYF

J gene: TRBJ2-7
clone size: few
V gene: TRBV10-3
CDR3 length: 18
D gene: TRBD1
CDR3 DNA: TGTGCCATCAGTGCACCCGGGACAGGGGGCCAGTCCTCCTACGAGCAGTACTTC
CDR3 protein: CAISAPGTGGQSSYEQYF

J gene: TRBJ2-7
clone size: few
V gene: TRBV9
CDR3 length: 16
D gene: TRBD1
CDR3 DNA: TGTGCCAGCAGCGAAAAGCCCGGGACAGGCTCCTACGAGCAGTACTTC
CDR3 protein: CASSEKPGTGSYEQYF

J gene: TRBJ1-5
clone size: medium-sized
V gene: TRBV7-2
CDR3 length: 13
D gene: .
CDR3 DNA: TGTGCCAGCAGCTTACAGCTAAATCAGCCCCAGCATTTT
CDR3 protein: CASSLQLNQPQHF

J gene: TRBJ2-1
clone size: medium-sized
V gene: TRBV6-8
CDR3 length: 12
D gene: .
CDR3 DNA: TGTGCCAGCAGTTCCTTTAGGGGTGAGCAGTTCTTC
CDR3 protein: CASSSFRGEQFF

J gene: TRBJ1-1
clone size: few
V gene: TRBV6-8
CDR3 length: 15
D gene: TRBD1
CDR3 DNA: TGTGCCAGCAGGGTCCGGGACAGACAGAACACTGAAGCTTTCTTT
CDR3 protein: CASRVRDRQNTEAFF

J gene: TRBJ2-2
clone size: large
V gene: TRBV15
CDR3 length: 22
D gene: TRBD1
CDR3 DNA: TGTGCCACCAGCAGGGAACGAACCGGGACAGGGGGGAGAATTGGGAACACCGGGGAGCTGTTTTTT
CDR3 protein: CATSRERTGTGGRIGNTGELFF

J gene: TRBJ1-1
clone size: few
V gene: TRBV10-3
CDR3 length: 16
D gene: TRBD1
CDR3 DNA: TGTGCCATCAGTGAGTCTTGGGGACAGGGGGCGCCTGAAGCTTTCTTT
CDR3 protein: CAISESWGQGAPEAFF

J gene: TRBJ1-1
clone size: .
V gene: TRBV7-5
CDR3 length: 17
D gene: .
CDR3 DNA: TGTGCCAGCAGCTTAACCTCGGGACTTCCCCGGGCCACTGAAGCTTTCTTT
CDR3 protein: CASSLTSGLPRATEAFF

J gene: TRBJ2-1
clone size: .
V gene: TRBV19
CDR3 length: 16
D gene: TRBD2
CDR3 DNA: TGTGCCAGTAGTATTAGGACAGGGACTAGCGGGATTGAGCAGTTCTTC
CDR3 protein: CASSIRTGTSGIEQFF

J gene: TRBJ1-5
clone size: few
V gene: TRBV5-1
CDR3 length: 15
D gene: .
CDR3 DNA: TGCGCCAGCAGCTTGTGGGGGGAAGGCAATCAGCCCCAGCATTTT
CDR3 protein: CASSLWGEGNQPQHF

J gene: TRBJ1-2
clone size: .
V gene: TRBV9
CDR3 length: 13
D gene: .
CDR3 DNA: TGTGCCAGCAGTGCCAGGACTAACTATGGCTACACCTTC
CDR3 protein: CASSARTNYGYTF

J gene: TRBJ2-1
clone size: few
V gene: TRBV11-3
CDR3 length: 15
D gene: .
CDR3 DNA: TGTGCCAGCAGCTTCGGACTACCAAAGTACAATGAGCAGTTCTTC
CDR3 protein: CASSFGLPKYNEQFF

J gene: TRBJ1-5
clone size: .
V gene: TRBV6-8
CDR3 length: 18
D gene: .
CDR3 DNA: TGTGCCAGCAGTTACTCGAGTTCAGGGATCGTCAGCAATCAGCCCCAGCATTTT
CDR3 protein: CASSYSSSGIVSNQPQHF

J gene: TRBJ2-1
clone size: .
V gene: TRBV23-1
CDR3 length: 13
D gene: .
CDR3 DNA: TGCGCCAGCAGCTTAGGAGCGGACCCTGAGCAGTTCTTC
CDR3 protein: CASSLGADPEQFF

J gene: TRBJ2-7
clone size: .
V gene: TRBV7-6
CDR3 length: 14
D gene: TRBD1
CDR3 DNA: TGTGCCAGCAGCTTTGGGACAGGGACCTACGAGCAGTACTTC
CDR3 protein: CASSFGTGTYEQYF

J gene: TRBJ2-5
clone size: few
V gene: TRBV6-8
CDR3 length: 14
D gene: .
CDR3 DNA: TGTGCCAGCAGACCCGGGCCTAGTGGAGAGACCCAGTACTTC
CDR3 protein: CASRPGPSGETQYF

J gene: TRBJ2-1
clone size: .
V gene: TRBV30
CDR3 length: 15
D gene: TRBD2
CDR3 DNA: TGTGCCTGGAATCCCGGGACTAGCGCTTACAATGAGCAGTTCTTC
CDR3 protein: CAWNPGTSAYNEQFF

J gene: TRBJ2-1
clone size: hyperexpanded
V gene: TRBV6-8
CDR3 length: 13
D gene: .
CDR3 DNA: TGTGCCAGCAGTTGGGACGGTGGGAATGAGCAGTTCTTC
CDR3 protein: CASSWDGGNEQFF

J gene: TRBJ1-1
clone size: few
V gene: TRBV6-8
CDR3 length: 13
D gene: .
CDR3 DNA: TGTGCCAGCAGTTACGGCCAGAACACTGAAGCTTTCTTT
CDR3 protein: CASSYGQNTEAFF